This T cell receptor (beta chain) was captured by sequencing in a study of metastatic and nonmetastatic thyroid tumors. Turning to the study itself: From malignant and benign thyroid patients, repertoires in blood and in tumor or nodule tissue were compared. General observations from the study: Malignant thyroid tumors reportedly had TCR beta diversity that was significantly higher than in benign nodules, in blood and tumor.

Authors' methods: It was from CDR3 differences across clinicopathological groups that a distant-metastasis classifier for papillary thyroid cancer was built. TCRdb redid the clone calls on the PCR reads using MiXCR. TCRdb's processing, not the authors', yielded these V and J calls. This sample carries some 27,000 clones, roughly a quarter of them seen once, and the ten largest clones take approximately 2.4%. This clone was seen repeatedly, ten times or more. Antigen specificity is unknown. Before thyroid surgery, none of the patients had received any treatment. The CDR3 sequence is 16 residues long. V lost 4 bases to trimming and J lost 0 bases; unmatched junction nucleotides: 3. Looked up from germline, CDR1 is MRHNA and CDR2 is SNTAGT.

The sample was blood. The TCR sequence derives from a female donor with papillary thyroid cancer or a benign thyroid nodule (not recorded which). Some clones in this sample may be carry-over from other donors' samples. The chain links TRBV6-4 to TRBJ2-1, with 10 bases fitting TRBD2. CDR3 nucleotides: TGTGCCAGCAGTGGGCTAGCGGGAGCCTCCTACAATGAGCAGTTCTTC. This encodes CASSGLAGASYNEQFF.